These T cell receptor beta chains were read from a single sample in a study of early T cells in non-severe SARS-CoV-2 infection. TCRdb reanalysed the 5' RACE reads using MiXCR and keeps one entry per CDR3 protein. This sample carries about 80,000 distinct CDR3 sequences, 5% of them seen once, and the ten largest clones take 6.5% to 8%. This material consisted of whole blood, taken at baseline. Every receptor here comes from an adult who was a healthcare worker with PCR-confirmed SARS-CoV-2 infection or an uninfected control (not recorded which). The CDR3 runs from the conserved cysteine through the conserved F or W. The order of the fields is clone size, D gene, J gene, V gene, CDR3 protein, CDR3 DNA. The D gene is left open where the match is weak. Clone size is given for some rows only: seen once, a few or many times, or a class if the clone is expanded.

clone_size: few
d_call: -
j_call: TRBJ2-3
v_call: TRBV6-5
cdr3_aa: CASSYLPADGLDTQYF
cdr3_nt: TGTGCCAGCAGTTACCTACCAGCGGATGGGTTAGATACGCAGTATTTT

clone_size: many
d_call: -
j_call: TRBJ2-5
v_call: TRBV28
cdr3_aa: CASSRRQADRETQYF
cdr3_nt: TGTGCCAGCAGCCGTAGACAGGCAGACCGAGAGACCCAGTACTTC

clone_size: few
d_call: -
j_call: TRBJ1-2
v_call: TRBV9
cdr3_aa: CASSVAPEPYGYTF
cdr3_nt: TGTGCCAGCAGCGTAGCTCCAGAACCCTATGGCTACACCTTC

clone_size: many
d_call: -
j_call: TRBJ1-4
v_call: TRBV7-2
cdr3_aa: CASSLLWDTYRVKEKLFF
cdr3_nt: TGTGCCAGCAGCCTTCTGTGGGATACTTACAGGGTCAAGGAAAAACTGTTTTTT

clone_size: many
d_call: -
j_call: TRBJ1-1
v_call: TRBV29-1
cdr3_aa: CSGMDLTEAFF
cdr3_nt: TGCAGCGGGATGGATCTCACTGAAGCTTTCTTT

clone_size: -
d_call: -
j_call: TRBJ1-2
v_call: TRBV7-8
cdr3_aa: CASSPLPGMNGYTF
cdr3_nt: TGTGCCAGCAGCCCCCTCCCAGGGATGAATGGCTACACCTTC

clone_size: few
d_call: TRBD1
j_call: TRBJ1-2
v_call: TRBV28
cdr3_aa: CASSRDAGQSHYGYTF
cdr3_nt: TGTGCCAGCAGTCGCGACGCGGGACAGAGTCACTATGGCTACACCTTC

clone_size: -
d_call: -
j_call: TRBJ2-5
v_call: TRBV20-1
cdr3_aa: CSHLIGGQETQYF
cdr3_nt: TGCAGTCACCTGATAGGGGGACAAGAGACCCAGTACTTC

clone_size: many
d_call: TRBD1
j_call: TRBJ1-1
v_call: TRBV19
cdr3_aa: CASSTPGTARSTEAFF
cdr3_nt: TGTGCCAGTAGTACCCCCGGGACAGCGAGGAGCACTGAAGCTTTCTTT

clone_size: many
d_call: -
j_call: TRBJ2-1
v_call: TRBV7-3
cdr3_aa: CASSFGVSSYNEQFF
cdr3_nt: TGTGCCAGCAGCTTCGGGGTTAGCTCCTACAATGAGCAGTTCTTC

clone_size: few
d_call: -
j_call: TRBJ2-3
v_call: TRBV4-1
cdr3_aa: CASSQEGREPDTQYF
cdr3_nt: TGCGCCAGCAGCCAAGAAGGGCGGGAACCAGATACGCAGTATTTT